The 19 T cell receptor beta chains below all came from one sample that was sequenced in a study of T cell responses to AZD1222 COVID-19 vaccine (dated by TCRdb to the early 2020s). In light of the paper, this sample's time point label describes: baseline before first vaccination. Preparation of the library involved the immunoSEQ multiplex PCR assay. Sourced from immuneACCESS, this table was stored by TCRdb with only in-frame sequences that have V and J called. A share of the clones is absent; for the studies checked, an unresolved V gene accounts for under half, and the remainder has no known explanation. The sample table contains about 140,000 clones; only one count was recorded for 80% to 95% of them. 4% to 5.5% of the sample is in the top ten clones. The sequenced sample was peripheral blood, obtained on day 0 of AZD1222 vaccination. These TCRs come from an adult in good health.

This CDR3 reads CASSAVMADINEQFF. The CDR3 nucleotides read TGTGCCAGCTCGGCTGTTATGGCGGATATTAATGAGCAGTTCTTC. The rearrangement links TRBV18 to TRBJ2-1, with unresolved D. Germline V gene lookup returns CDR1 KGHSH and CDR2 LQKENI. V was shortened by 6 bases and J by 7 bases, with 19 bases between the two germline ends. The CDR3 sequence is 15 residues long.

This chain uses TRBV5-4 with TRBJ2-3; TRBD2 aligns across 11 bases. The CDR3 runs 17 residues. Germline CDR1 SGHNT, CDR2 YYREEE (reference sequence). Trimming at V came to 4 bases and at J to 0 bases, leaving 7 bases not matched to a gene. CDR3 region: CASSPRTSGHSTDTQYF. For the CDR3, the DNA is TGTGCCAGCAGCCCTCGGACTAGCGGGCACAGCACAGATACGCAGTATTTT.

The chain couples TRBV9 to TRBJ2-3; D possibly uses TRBD1 or TRBD2 (6 bases each). This CDR3 is 16 amino acids long. Germline loops: CDR1 SGDLS, CDR2 YYNGEE. V lost 1 base and J 2 bases, leaving 14 bases between the germline ends. CDR3 DNA: TGTGCCAGCAGCGTATTAGGGGGGAAGACCACAGATACGCAGTATTTT. Translated: CASSVLGGKTTDTQYF.

This chain joins TRBV24-1 and TRBJ1-4; 7 bases fit TRBD1. V lost 5 bases to trimming and J lost 3 bases; unmatched junction nucleotides: 2. Per the germline V gene, CDR1 is KGHDR and CDR2 is SFDVKD. This CDR3 comprises 14 residues. The CDR3 region is CATSAGTANEKLFF. Here the CDR3 DNA reads TGTGCCACCAGTGCGGGGACAGCTAATGAAAAACTGTTTTTT.

The chain carries TRBV5-1 and TRBJ1-5, with a possible D match to TRBD1 (6 bases). V was cut by 3 bases and J by 2 bases, with 12 bases left in between. The CDR3 runs 15 residues. Germline V gives CDR1 SGHRS, CDR2 YFSETQ. CDR3 DNA: TGCGCCAGCAGCTGGGACGGGGGCGGCAATCAGCCCCAGCATTTT. Translation: CASSWDGGGNQPQHF.

V and J are TRBV5-1 and TRBJ2-5; either TRBD1 or TRBD2 may fit D (5 bases each). The CDR3 runs 14 residues. From germline, CDR1 is SGHRS and CDR2 YFSETQ. Trimming removed 5 bases from V and 1 base from J, with 12 bases in between. CDR3 bases: TGCGCCAGCAGTCCTGGGGGTTCCCAAGAGACCCAGTACTTC. This sequence encodes CASSPGGSQETQYF.

The chain recombines TRBV5-1 with TRBJ2-7; 9 nucleotides match TRBD2. Germline V CDR1 and CDR2: SGHRS, YFSETQ. This CDR3 is built from 15 residues. Unmatched junction bases numbered 6, after V lost 0 bases and J lost 5 bases. The CDR3 region is CASSLDLSGRDEQYF. CDR3 coding DNA: TGCGCCAGCAGCTTGGATCTTAGCGGGAGAGACGAGCAGTACTTC.

The rearrangement joins TRBV6-2 or TRBV6-3 to TRBJ2-7; 9 bases fit TRBD1. V was clipped by 6 bases and J by 5 bases; unmatched bases: 11. The CDR3 sequence is 15 residues long. The germline CDR1 and CDR2 sequences are MNHEY and SVGEGT. The CDR3 loop is CASSRTGTGSHEQYF. Here the CDR3 DNA reads TGTGCCAGCAGCCGCACCGGGACAGGGTCCCACGAGCAGTACTTC.

With regard to this clone: The final CDR3 position lacks the conserved phenylalanine or tryptophan, pointing to a likely read error. The DNA is omitted, as the CDR3 cannot be located on it reliably, and the CDR3 follows TCRdb's listing. This rearrangement joins TRBV6-4 to TRBJ1-1; the table gives TRBD1 as D, unverified against the DNA. Germline V lookup: CDR1 MRHNA, CDR2 SNTAGT. The length of the CDR3 is 12 amino acids, counting both ends. The CDR3 loop is CASSDPCRDRTG.

The chain couples TRBV7-9 to TRBJ2-1, with D hard to call. The CDR3 is 12 residues long. Per germline, CDR1 SEHNR and CDR2 FQNEAQ (reference sequence). V dropped 8 bases and J dropped 9 bases, with 14 bases sitting between them. CDR3 DNA sequence: TGTGCCAGCTCCGCTTTGGCAGGTGAGCAGTTCTTC. Translated: CASSALAGEQFF.

The chain couples TRBV4-1 to TRBJ1-3; tentatively, D is TRBD1 (5 bases). This CDR3 region has 14 residues. CDR1 and CDR2 from the germline V gene are MGHRA and YSYEKL. Trimming cost V 6 bases and J 0 bases, with 9 bases left between them. The CDR3 DNA follows: TGCGCCAGCAGGCCACAGGTCTCTGGAAACACCATATATTTT. Its translation is CASRPQVSGNTIYF.

The chain is built from TRBV28 and TRBJ2-1, with 9 bases matching TRBD2. Germline CDR1 and CDR2: MDHEN and SYDVKM. V shed 4 bases, J shed 10 bases, and the junction held 11 bases outside the gene matches. This CDR3 region has 15 residues. DNA of the CDR3: TGTGCCAGCAGTTATTTGCGGGAGGGCCTGCGGGAGCAGTTCTTC. Protein: CASSYLREGLREQFF. Looking up the rest from reference TRBV28 and TRBJ2-1 gives the full variable domain: DVKVTQSSRYLVKRTGEKVFLECVQDMDHENMFWYRQDPGLGLRLIYFSYDVKMKEKGDIPEGYSVSREKKERFSLILESASTNQTSMYLCASSYLREGLREQFFGPGTRLTVL.

The chain links TRBV7-2 to TRBJ1-3; D is ambiguous. Per germline, CDR1 SGHTA and CDR2 FQGNSA. The CDR3 extends over 17 amino acids. The V end was cut by 5 bases, the J end by 1 base, with 18 bases between. CDR3 nucleotide sequence: TGTGCCAGCAGCCCCCGAATCAGATTAATTTCTGGAAACACCATATATTTT. Amino acid sequence: CASSPRIRLISGNTIYF.

The rearrangement joins TRBV20-1 to TRBJ2-1, with TRBD2 matching over 9 bases. V lost 6 bases and J lost 9; bases outside the gene matches: 12. Per the germline V gene, CDR1 is DFQATT and CDR2 is SNEGSKA (reference sequence). The CDR3 runs to 14 residues. CDR3 sequence reads: CSASDLAGTGEQFF. The CDR3 DNA follows: TGCAGTGCCAGTGACCTAGCGGGAACAGGTGAGCAGTTCTTC.

The chain is built from TRBV3-1 (or the pseudogene TRBV3-2) and TRBJ2-3; D is uncertain. V lost 0 bases and J 4 bases, leaving 5 bases between the germline ends. CDR1 and CDR2 (germline): LGHDT, YNNKEL (reference sequence). The CDR3 spans 13 residues. The DNA for the CDR3 is TGTGCCAGCAGCCAAGATCCAGCAGATACGCAGTATTTT. Its translation is CASSQDPADTQYF.

The chain combines TRBV27 with TRBJ1-2; 8 nucleotides align to TRBD1. The germline V gene encodes CDR1 MNHEY and CDR2 SMNVEV (reference sequence). The CDR3 contains 13 residues. V shed 6 bases and J 8 bases; nucleotides not matched to a gene: 8. In DNA form, the CDR3 reads TGTGCCAGCAGGAGGGACAGGACGGGCGGCTACACCTTC. Protein sequence: CASRRDRTGGYTF.

The rearrangement links TRBV27 to TRBJ1-6, with 7 bases identical to TRBD1. The CDR3 covers 14 residues. V trimming: 10 bases; J trimming: 4 bases; junction bases outside the gene matches: 7. Germline CDR1 MNHEY, CDR2 SMNVEV (reference sequence). The CDR3 sequence: CATGTEIYNSPLHF. CDR3 bases: TGTGCCACCGGGACAGAAATTTATAATTCACCCCTCCACTTT.

The gene calls are TRBV12-3 or TRBV12-4 and TRBJ1-5, with TRBD1 as a possible D gene (5 bases). V was trimmed by 6 bases and J by 6 bases, leaving 12 bases between them. The CDR3 is 13 amino acids. In DNA, the CDR3 is TGTGCCAGCAGCCCTGTGGGGGGTCAGCCCCAGCATTTT. Protein product: CASSPVGGQPQHF.

The rearrangement links TRBV11-2 to TRBJ2-2; 9 bases fit TRBD1. The CDR3 has 20 amino acids. V trimming: 0 bases; J trimming: 0 bases; junction bases outside the gene matches: 11. Germline V gene sequence: CDR1 SGHAT, CDR2 FQNNGV. As DNA, the CDR3 is TGTGCCAGCAGCTTAGATCCCGCGGACAGGGGAGGGCCGAACACCGGGGAGCTGTTTTTT. Translating gives CASSLDPADRGGPNTGELFF.